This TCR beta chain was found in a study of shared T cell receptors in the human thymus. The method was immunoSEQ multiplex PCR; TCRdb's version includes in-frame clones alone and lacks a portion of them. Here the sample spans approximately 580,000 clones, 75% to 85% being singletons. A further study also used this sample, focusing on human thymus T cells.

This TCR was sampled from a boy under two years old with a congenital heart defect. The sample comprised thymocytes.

As DNA, the CDR3 is TGTGCCAGCAGCTTAATTCGGACAAAGCCCTCTGGAAACACCATATATTTT. Translating gives CASSLIRTKPSGNTIYF. This sequence joins TRBV7-2 and TRBJ1-3, with a tentative D call TRBD1 (5 bases). The CDR3 has 17 amino acids. Germline lookup yields CDR1 SGHTA and CDR2 FQGNSA. Trimming took 2 bases from V and 0 from J, leaving 14 bases between them.